Listed here are 5 T cell receptor beta chains from one sample, sequenced in a study of blood T cell repertoires in COVID-19. Data came from immunoSEQ multiplex PCR; TCRdb stores just in-frame clones and leaves some out. This table holds over 200,000 clones, approximately 91% found once. The sequenced sample consisted of peripheral blood. The receptors stem from a human donor in a cohort sampled during active COVID-19.

The CDR3: CASSLAGEYEQYF. The DNA of the CDR3 is TGTGCCAGTTCACTAGCGGGAGAATACGAGCAGTACTTC. This rearrangement joins TRBV4-2 to TRBJ2-7; 11 bases line up with TRBD2. Trimming took 9 bases from V and 4 from J; bases not matched to a gene: 5. The CDR3 is 13 amino acids. In germline, CDR1 is LGHNA, CDR2 YNFKEQ.

This clone came up once. The chain joins TRBV15 to TRBJ1-6; 8 bases match TRBD1. The CDR3 is made up of 14 amino acids. Germline CDR1 LNHNV, CDR2 YYDKDF (reference sequence). V lost 3 bases, J lost 9 bases, and 4 bases stayed unmatched. The CDR3 loop reads CATSRDRVASPLHF. Written as DNA, the CDR3 is TGTGCCACCAGCAGGGACAGGGTGGCTTCACCCCTCCACTTT.

This clone appeared once. This chain joins TRBV28 and TRBJ1-2, with unresolved D. Germline-derived CDR1 and CDR2 are MDHEN and SYDVKM. The CDR3 spans 13 residues. Trimming took 1 base from V and 5 from J, leaving 8 bases between them. In DNA form, the CDR3 reads TGTGCCAGCAGTTTATTGAGTCGTTATGGCTACACCTTC. Protein: CASSLLSRYGYTF.

This chain joins TRBV5-4 and TRBJ1-2; 10 bases are shared with TRBD1. The V gene's germline CDR1 is SGHNT and CDR2 YYREEE (reference sequence). The CDR3 spans 15 residues. The trim removed 5 bases at V and 1 base at J, leaving 5 bases unmatched. The CDR3 DNA sequence: TGTGCCAGCAGGGGGGGACAGGGGATTAACTATGGCTACACCTTC. Translating gives CASRGGQGINYGYTF.

The V gene is TRBV28, the J gene TRBJ2-7, with D perhaps matching TRBD2 (5 bases). V was trimmed by 7 bases and J by 6 bases, leaving 22 bases between them. Germline lookup yields CDR1 MDHEN and CDR2 SYDVKM. The CDR3 contains 15 residues. In DNA form, the CDR3 reads TGTGCCAGCATGAACCCTGGCGGGCCTGCCTTCGAGCAGTACTTC. The encoded protein is CASMNPGGPAFEQYF.